The 9 T cell receptor beta chains in this list originate from one sample, sequenced in a study of cytomegalovirus exposure and HLA in healthy donors. The PCR was carried out with 60 Vbeta primers and 13 Jbeta primers. Generated by immunoSEQ multiplex PCR, the TCRdb table keeps only in-frame clones and is missing some. The repertoire includes 150,000 to 200,000 clones, around 80% of them detected once, and around 1.9% sits in the top ten. Input material: PBMCs. The source is a woman younger than 35 in good health and CMV-seropositive.

This clone has just one count. The chain joins TRBV4-1 to TRBJ1-6; D may be TRBD1 (5 bases). This CDR3 spans 15 amino acids. Per germline, CDR1 MGHRA and CDR2 YSYEKL. Trimming left V 3 bases short and J 0 bases short, with 6 bases between. CDR3 sequence: CASSQTDSYNSPLHF. The CDR3 coding sequence is TGCGCCAGCAGCCAGACAGACTCCTATAATTCACCCCTCCACTTT.

The chain employs TRBV9 and TRBJ1-3; perhaps TRBD1 as D (6 bases). Trimming stripped 3 bases from V and 0 bases from J, with 7 bases between. CDR3 length: 14 residues. The V gene's germline CDR1 is SGDLS and CDR2 YYNGEE. CDR3 loop: CASSGTDSGNTIYF. In DNA, the CDR3 is TGTGCCAGCAGCGGGACAGACTCTGGAAACACCATATATTTT.

This chain uses TRBV25-1 with TRBJ2-5; possible D gene TRBD2, 6 bases. The J call may be wrong; the DNA end is better matched by TRBJ2-7. This CDR3 has 14 residues. Per the germline V gene, CDR1 is MGHDK and CDR2 is SYGVNS. The CDR3 spells CASSLERVPYEQYF. CDR3 DNA: TGTGCCAGCAGCCTTGAGCGGGTCCCCTACGAGCAGTACTTC.

The chain couples TRBV19 to TRBJ2-3; TRBD1 might be the D (5 bases). Trimming stripped 8 bases from V and 7 bases from J, with 10 bases between. CDR3 length: 11 residues. Germline V gene data show CDR1 as LNHDA and CDR2 as SQIVND (reference sequence). CDR3 sequence: CASQGENTQYF. CDR3 in DNA: TGTGCCAGTCAGGGCGAAAATACGCAGTATTTT.

The V and J genes are TRBV7-9 and TRBJ2-1; 7 bases are shared with TRBD1. CDR3 length: 12 residues. Germline trimming cut 5 bases from V and 7 bases from J; bases unmatched to any gene: 2. Per germline, CDR1 SEHNR and CDR2 FQNEAQ (reference sequence). The CDR3 sequence is CASSATGNEQFF. CDR3 nucleotides: TGTGCCAGCAGCGCGACAGGGAATGAGCAGTTCTTC.

The gene calls are TRBV6-5 and TRBJ2-2, with TRBD2 identical over 10 bases. Unmatched junction bases numbered 7, after V lost 7 bases and J lost 5 bases. CDR1 is MNHEY, CDR2 SVGAGI, per germline. This CDR3 has 15 residues. The CDR3 protein is CASIFLAGETGELFF. DNA for the CDR3: TGTGCCAGCATTTTCCTAGCGGGGGAAACCGGGGAGCTGTTTTTT.

The chain recombines TRBV5-1 with TRBJ2-7, with D perhaps matching TRBD2 (7 bases). Trimming left V 3 bases short and J 0 bases short, with 13 bases between. Per the germline V gene, CDR1 is SGHRS and CDR2 is YFSETQ. CDR3 size: 15 residues. CDR3 sequence (DNA): TGCGCCAGCAGCTCGCACGGGGGGCCCTCCTACGAGCAGTACTTC. Translated: CASSSHGGPSYEQYF.

The V and J genes are TRBV9 and TRBJ2-3; 11 bases fit TRBD2. The CDR3 extends over 16 amino acids. V shed 4 bases, J shed 5 bases, and the junction held 9 bases outside the gene matches. Germline CDR1 SGDLS, CDR2 YYNGEE. The CDR3 here is CASSLSSGGGEDTQYF. CDR3 sequence (DNA): TGTGCCAGCAGCTTAAGTAGCGGGGGGGGTGAAGATACGCAGTATTTT.

The chain is built from TRBV9 and TRBJ2-3; D gene ambiguous. The CDR3 runs 14 residues. Looked up from germline, CDR1 is SGDLS and CDR2 is YYNGEE. The V end was cut by 0 bases, the J end by 1 base, with 6 bases between. In nucleotides, the CDR3 is TGTGCCAGCAGCGTAGAACCGGGCACAGATACGCAGTATTTT. This encodes CASSVEPGTDTQYF.